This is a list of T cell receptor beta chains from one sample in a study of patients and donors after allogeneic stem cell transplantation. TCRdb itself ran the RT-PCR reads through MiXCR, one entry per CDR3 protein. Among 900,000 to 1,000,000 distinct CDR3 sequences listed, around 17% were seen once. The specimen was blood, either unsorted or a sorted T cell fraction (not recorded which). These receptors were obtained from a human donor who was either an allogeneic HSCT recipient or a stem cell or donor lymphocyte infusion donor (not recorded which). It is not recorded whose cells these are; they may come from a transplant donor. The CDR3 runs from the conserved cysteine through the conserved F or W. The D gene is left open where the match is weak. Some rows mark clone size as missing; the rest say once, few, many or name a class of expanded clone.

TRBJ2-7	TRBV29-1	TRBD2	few	TGCAGCGTTGGGGGGACTAGCGGGAGTGAGTCCTACGAGCAGTACTTC	CSVGGTSGSESYEQYF
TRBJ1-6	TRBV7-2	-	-	TGTGCCAGCAGCCCTCGAGAGACAGGATATAATTCACCCCTCCACTTT	CASSPRETGYNSPLHF
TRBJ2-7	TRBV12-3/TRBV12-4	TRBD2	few	TGTGCCAGCCAACTAGCGAGTAACTCCTACGAGCAGTACTTC	CASQLASNSYEQYF
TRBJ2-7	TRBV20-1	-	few	TGCAGTGCTTTAAACAGGGCGCGGAGCTCCTACGAGCAGTACTTC	CSALNRARSSYEQYF
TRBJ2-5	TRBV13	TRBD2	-	TGTGCCAGCAGCGGGGGACTAGCGGGAGATGCGGAAGAGACCCAGTACTTC	CASSGGLAGDAEETQYF
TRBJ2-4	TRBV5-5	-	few	TGTGCCAGCAGCTTGGAGGTGGGAGAGGGGTCCAAAAACATTCAGTACTTC	CASSLEVGEGSKNIQYF
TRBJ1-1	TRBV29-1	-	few	TGCAGCGTGGAGACAGGCAGCGACACTGAAGCTTTCTTT	CSVETGSDTEAFF
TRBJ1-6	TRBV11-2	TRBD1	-	TGTGCCAGCAGCTACACAGGGGGCTTATCACCCCTCCACTTT	CASSYTGGLSPLHF
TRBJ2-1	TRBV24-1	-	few	TGTGCCACCAGTGACCCCGGACAGAATTGGGACAATGAGCAGTTCTTC	CATSDPGQNWDNEQFF
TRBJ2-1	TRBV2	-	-	TGTGCCAGCAGTGAAGCGCTCCAGGGGAACAATGAGCAGTTCTTC	CASSEALQGNNEQFF
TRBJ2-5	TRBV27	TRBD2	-	TGTGCCAGCAGTTCCCCCGGACTAGCGGGGGTCAGAACCCAGTACTTC	CASSSPGLAGVRTQYF
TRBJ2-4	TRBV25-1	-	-	TGTGCCAGCAGTGAATCGGCAGGGAAGGTCATTCAGTACTTC	CASSESAGKVIQYF
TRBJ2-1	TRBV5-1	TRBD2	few	TGCGCCAGCAGCAAGACCGGGACTAGCGGGAGTAATGAGCAGTTCTTC	CASSKTGTSGSNEQFF
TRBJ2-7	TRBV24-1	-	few	TGTGCCACCAGTGAAAGTCATAGCTCCTACGAGCAGTACTTC	CATSESHSSYEQYF
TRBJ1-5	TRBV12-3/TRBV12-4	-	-	TGTGCCAGCAGTTTCGGGCAGCCGTATAGCAATCAGCCCCAGCATTTT	CASSFGQPYSNQPQHF
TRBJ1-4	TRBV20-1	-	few	TGCAGTGCAACCCTACAGGCTGAAAAACTGTTTTTT	CSATLQAEKLFF
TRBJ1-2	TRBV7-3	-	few	TGTGCCAGCAGCTTATTAGGGGATAATAACTATGGCTACACCTTC	CASSLLGDNNYGYTF
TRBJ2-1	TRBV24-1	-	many	TGTGCCACCAGTTCCGGGACGGAGAATTACAATGAGCAGTTCTTC	CATSSGTENYNEQFF
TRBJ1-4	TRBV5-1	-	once	TGCGCCAGCAGCTTTGGGGGTCCCAATGAAAAACTGTTTTTT	CASSFGGPNEKLFF
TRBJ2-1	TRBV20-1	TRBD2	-	TGCAGTGCTAGAGGGGGGGACAGGGGACTAGCGGGTTTGAATGAGCAGTTCTTC	CSARGGDRGLAGLNEQFF
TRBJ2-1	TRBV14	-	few	TGTGCCAGCAGCCAAGTCCTCCGGGGACCCGTAGGTGAGCAGTTCTTC	CASSQVLRGPVGEQFF
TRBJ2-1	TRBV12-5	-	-	TGTGCTAGTGGTTTGGCGAACTTGTATTCCTACAATGAGCAGTTCTTC	CASGLANLYSYNEQFF
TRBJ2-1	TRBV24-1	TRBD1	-	TGTGCCACCAGTGCCGGGACAGTCTACAATGAGCAGTTCTTC	CATSAGTVYNEQFF
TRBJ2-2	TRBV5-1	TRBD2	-	TGCGCCAGCAGCTTCCCAACTAGCGGGAGGTCGAGGACCGGGGAGCTGTTTTTT	CASSFPTSGRSRTGELFF
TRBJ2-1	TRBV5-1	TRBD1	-	TGCGCCAGCAGCTTGGCTCCGGGACAGGGGGCGAATGAGCAGTTCTTC	CASSLAPGQGANEQFF
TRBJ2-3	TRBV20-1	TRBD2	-	TGCAGTGCTAGATCCGGACTAGCGGGGAGCACAGATACGCAGTATTTT	CSARSGLAGSTDTQYF
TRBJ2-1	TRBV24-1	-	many	TGTGCCACCAGTGATTTCTCGGGAAATGAGCAGTTCTTC	CATSDFSGNEQFF
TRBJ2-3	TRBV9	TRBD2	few	TGTGCCAGCAGCGTAGTAGCGGGGGGAACAGATACGCAGTATTTT	CASSVVAGGTDTQYF
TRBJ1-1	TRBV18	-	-	TGTGCCAGCTCACCACCGGGACACGGGAACACTGAAGCTTTCTTT	CASSPPGHGNTEAFF
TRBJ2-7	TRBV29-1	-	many	TGCAGCGTTCAAGAAGGGGCCTACGAGCAGTACTTC	CSVQEGAYEQYF
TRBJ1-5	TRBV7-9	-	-	TGTGCCAGCAGCGGCAAAAATCAGCCCCAGCATTTT	CASSGKNQPQHF
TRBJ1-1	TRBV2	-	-	TGCGCCAGCAGCATCGGGCCTGGGACCACTGAAGCTTTCTTT	CASSIGPGTTEAFF
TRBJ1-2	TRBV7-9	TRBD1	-	TGTGCCAGCAGCCAGGGACAGGGGGTCTATGGCTACACCTTC	CASSQGQGVYGYTF
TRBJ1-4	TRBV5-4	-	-	TGTGCCAGCAGACGAACGACGGACTCTAATGAAAAACTGTTTTTT	CASRRTTDSNEKLFF
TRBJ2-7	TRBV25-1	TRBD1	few	TGTGCCAGCAGCCCCCACGTTTGGGGAGACAGGGCCACCTACGAGCAGTACTTC	CASSPHVWGDRATYEQYF
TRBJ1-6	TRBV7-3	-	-	TGTGCCAGCAGCTTAAACGGGGGTCGGAATTCACCCCTCCACTTT	CASSLNGGRNSPLHF
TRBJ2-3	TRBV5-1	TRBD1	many	TGCGCCAGCAGCCGACCCCTGACAGGGATGGATACGCAGTATTTT	CASSRPLTGMDTQYF
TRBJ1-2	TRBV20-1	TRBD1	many	TGCAGTGCTAGAGTTCCGGGACAGGGTAGTTATGGCTACACCTTC	CSARVPGQGSYGYTF
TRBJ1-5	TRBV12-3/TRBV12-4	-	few	TGTGCCAGCAGTTTGGGGTCCCTCGGCAATCAGCCCCAGCATTTT	CASSLGSLGNQPQHF
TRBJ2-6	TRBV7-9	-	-	TGTGCCAGCAGCTTTGAGGGGGGGACAGTTGGGGCCAACGTCCTGACTTTC	CASSFEGGTVGANVLTF
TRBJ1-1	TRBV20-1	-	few	TGCAGTGCTAGAGGACACGGAGGCACTGAAGCTTTCTTT	CSARGHGGTEAFF